This entry lists 15 T cell receptor beta chains sequenced from one sample in a study of identical twins. MiXCR, run by TCRdb on the 5' RACE reads, gives a single entry per CDR3 protein. The profile covers more than 400,000 distinct CDR3 sequences, with roughly 15% appearing a single time and more than 0.4% taken by the ten largest. A further study also used this sample, focusing on yellow fever vaccine responses in identical twins.

The sequenced sample consisted of CD4+ T cells sorted from blood. These receptors were obtained from a woman between 18 and 30 years old in good health.

In its sample, this clonotype was seen a few times. The gene calls are TRBV12-5 and TRBJ2-3, with no clear D. V was pared by 1 base and J by 0 bases, with 14 bases between. The CDR3 totals 17 residues. Germline CDR1 reads LGHNT; CDR2 reads FRNRAP. CDR3 coding DNA: TGTGCTAGTGGTTTGGGTCTACAGCGCACTAGCACAGATACGCAGTATTTT. Translation gives CASGLGLQRTSTDTQYF.

The chain is built from TRBV7-9 and TRBJ2-3; TRBD2 agrees at 12 bases. Germline values: CDR1 SEHNR, CDR2 FQNEAQ (reference sequence). The junction had 4 bases not matched to a gene; V was cut back by 4 bases and J by 5 bases. This CDR3 has 15 amino acids. The CDR3 region has the DNA TGTGCCAGCAGCTCGACTAGCGGGAGTTTAGATACGCAGTATTTT. This sequence encodes CASSSTSGSLDTQYF.

The J gene is TRBJ1-6, the V gene TRBV5-1; 9 bases fit TRBD1. The CDR3 runs 14 residues. J gave up 3 bases and V 6 bases, and 1 base lay outside the gene matches. Germline CDR1 SGHRS, CDR2 YFSETQ. This CDR3 is CASTDRGYNSPLHF. The CDR3 nucleotides are TGCGCCAGCACGGACAGGGGCTATAATTCACCCCTCCACTTT.

This clonotype was counted between two and nine times. In DNA, the CDR3 is TGTGCCACCAGAGACAGGGGCACTGAAGCTTTCTTT. This sequence encodes CATRDRGTEAFF. The rearrangement uses TRBV24-1 and TRBJ1-1, with TRBD1 identical over 8 bases. The V gene's germline CDR1 is KGHDR and CDR2 SFDVKD. Losses at the gene ends were 7 bases for V and 4 bases for J; bases not matched to a gene: 1. There are 12 residues in the CDR3.

This clonotype was counted many times. The chain recombines TRBV6-1 with TRBJ2-3; D is perhaps TRBD1 (7 bases). This CDR3 is 15 amino acids long. Germline values: CDR1 MNHNS, CDR2 SASEGT. Trimming cost V 6 bases and J 9 bases, with 22 bases left between them. DNA of the CDR3: TGTGCCAGCAGGTCCGCGGGACAGACTCCTTTCACGCAGTATTTT. Amino acids: CASRSAGQTPFTQYF.

The chain uses TRBV5-1 and TRBJ2-5; D is ambiguous. This CDR3 is 16 amino acids long. Germline CDR1 is SGHRS and CDR2 is YFSETQ. The ends were cut back, 0 bases at V and 0 bases at J, with 12 bases in the middle. The CDR3 nucleotides read TGCGCCAGCAGCTTGGATGTCAACCGGTACCAAGAGACCCAGTACTTC. Encoded protein: CASSLDVNRYQETQYF.

This clonotype occurred a few times. The J gene is TRBJ1-1, the V gene TRBV11-2; D unclear. CDR3 length: 15 amino acids. Trimming took off 2 bases at V and 1 base at J, with 11 bases between the two ends. Looked up from germline, CDR1 is SGHAT and CDR2 is FQNNGV. Here the CDR3 DNA reads TGTGCCAGCAGCTTAATTTACTTGGAGAACACTGAAGCTTTCTTT. Encoded protein: CASSLIYLENTEAFF.

This clonotype has a handful of counts. The rearrangement joins TRBV20-1 to TRBJ2-2; maybe TRBD2 (5 bases). The ends were cut back, 0 bases at V and 0 bases at J, with 11 bases in the middle. The CDR3 sequence is 16 residues long. Germline CDR1 is DFQATT and CDR2 is SNEGSKA (reference sequence). CDR3 sequence: CSARDWEWANTGELFF. DNA of the CDR3: TGCAGTGCTAGAGATTGGGAGTGGGCGAACACCGGGGAGCTGTTTTTT.

This clonotype turned up a few times. The rearrangement joins TRBV11-1 to TRBJ1-1, with 7 bases fitting TRBD1. The CDR3 is 14 residues long. The V segment lost 5 bases and the J segment 5 bases; nucleotides outside the gene matches: 8. CDR1 and CDR2 (germline): SGHAT, FQDESV (reference sequence). The CDR3 DNA is TGTGCCAGCAGCGGACGACAGGGTAGGACTGAAGCTTTCTTT. Translated, it gives CASSGRQGRTEAFF.

CDR3 DNA: TGTGCCAGCAGCTTAGCAAGGGACGGAGACACAGATACGCAGTATTTT. Translated, it gives CASSLARDGDTDTQYF. V gene TRBV7-9 combines with J gene TRBJ2-3; tentatively, D is TRBD1 or TRBD2 (5 bases each). Germline loops: CDR1 SEHNR, CDR2 FQNEAQ (reference sequence). V lost 0 bases and J 2 bases, leaving 12 bases between the germline ends. There are 16 residues in the CDR3. The entire variable domain, with the rest obtained from reference TRBV7-9 and TRBJ2-3, is as follows: DTGVSQNPRHKITKRGQNVTFRCDPISEHNRLYWYRQTLGQGPEFLTYFQNEAQLEKSRLLSDRFSAERPKGSFSTLEIQRTEQGDSAMYLCASSLARDGDTDTQYFGPGTRLTVL.

The table lists this clonotype with a few counts. The V call is TRBV3-1, the J call TRBJ1-2; D is unclear. Germline V gives CDR1 LGHDT, CDR2 YNNKEL (reference sequence). V was clipped by 0 bases and J by 6 bases, with 17 bases between them. The CDR3 has 16 residues. The CDR3 DNA reads as TGTGCCAGCAGCCAAGAAGGTCAGAAGCTGACAAATGGCTACACCTTC. This encodes CASSQEGQKLTNGYTF. The full variable domain, completed using reference TRBV3-1 and TRBJ1-2, is DTAVSQTPKYLVTQMGNDKSIKCEQNLGHDTMYWYKQDSKKFLKIMFSYNNKELIINETVPNRFSPKSPDKAHLNLHINSLELGDSAVYFCASSQEGQKLTNGYTFGSGTRLTVV.

V usage is TRBV5-1 and J usage is TRBJ2-3; D could derive from TRBD1 or TRBD2 (5 bases each). The V end lost 0 bases, the J end lost 0 bases, and 11 bases lay between the germline ends. The length of the CDR3 is 16 residues. The germline gives CDR1 SGHRS, CDR2 YFSETQ. The CDR3 DNA reads TGCGCCAGCAGCTTGGGTCTGGGGGTGAGCACAGATACGCAGTATTTT. Translated: CASSLGLGVSTDTQYF.

This sequence joins TRBV7-2 and TRBJ2-1; TRBD2 agrees at 9 bases. Germline CDR1 and CDR2: SGHTA and FQGNSA. V gave up 3 bases and J gave up 5 bases; unmatched junction bases: 11. There are 17 residues in the CDR3. As DNA, the CDR3 is TGTGCCAGCAGCTTCCGGGGTCGAGCGGGAGGCGACAATGAGCAGTTCTTC. It yields the protein CASSFRGRAGGDNEQFF.

The chain couples TRBV20-1 to TRBJ2-7, with D tentatively TRBD2 (5 bases). CDR1 and CDR2 from the germline V gene are DFQATT and SNEGSKA (reference sequence). The CDR3 loop spans 13 amino acids. The CDR3: CSPLPGLAREQYV. The CDR3 DNA reads as TGCAGCCCCCTCCCCGGCCTAGCCAGGGAGCAGTACGTC.

The chain employs TRBV7-9 and TRBJ2-5; 7 positions match TRBD2. CDR1 is SEHNR and CDR2 is FQNEAQ in the germline V gene (reference sequence). The CDR3 contains 16 residues. The V and J ends lost 1 base and 1 base, in that order; junction bases with no gene match: 6. CDR3 protein: CASSLVASSGQETQYF. As DNA, the CDR3 is TGTGCCAGCAGCTTAGTCGCTTCTAGCGGCCAAGAGACCCAGTACTTC. Full variable domain (outside the CDR3, taken from reference TRBV7-9 and TRBJ2-5): DTGVSQNPRHKITKRGQNVTFRCDPISEHNRLYWYRQTLGQGPEFLTYFQNEAQLEKSRLLSDRFSAERPKGSFSTLEIQRTEQGDSAMYLCASSLVASSGQETQYFGPGTRLLVL.